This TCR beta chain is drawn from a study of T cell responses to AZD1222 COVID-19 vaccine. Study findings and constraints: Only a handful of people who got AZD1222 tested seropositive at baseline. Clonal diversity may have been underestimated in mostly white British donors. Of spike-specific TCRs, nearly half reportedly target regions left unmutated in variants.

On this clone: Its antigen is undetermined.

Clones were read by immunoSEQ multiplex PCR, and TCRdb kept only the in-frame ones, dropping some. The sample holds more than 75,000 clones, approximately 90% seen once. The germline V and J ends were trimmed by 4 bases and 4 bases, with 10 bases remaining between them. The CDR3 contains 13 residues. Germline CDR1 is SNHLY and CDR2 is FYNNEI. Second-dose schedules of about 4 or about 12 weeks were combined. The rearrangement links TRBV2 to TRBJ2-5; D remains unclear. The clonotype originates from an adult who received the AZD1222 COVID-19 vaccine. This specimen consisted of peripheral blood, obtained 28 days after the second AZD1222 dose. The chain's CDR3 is CASSGGYSETQYF. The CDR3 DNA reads TGTGCCAGCAGTGGAGGCTACTCAGAGACCCAGTACTTC.